This T cell receptor (beta chain) appears in the sequencing data of a study of blood T cells in healthy people across ages (dated by TCRdb to between 2015 and 2016). Regarding the complete study: In model experiments, template switching captured about one uniquely barcoded TCR beta cDNA molecule for every two T cells. Using deep sequencing normalized with unique cDNA molecular identifiers, the study measured how TCR beta repertoire diversity changes with age. Four age groups were formed from the donors: young (average 16 years), middle-aged (approximately 39), aged (more than 55) and long-lived (more than 75). For two donors (one aged 18 to 30 and one aged 80 or older), the study analyzed two additional independent replicas of 1 million unique cDNA reads from the same blood draw. What the work shows at the level of the full study, not this receptor alone: Observed TCR beta diversity correlated strongly with the percentage of naive T cells measured by flow cytometry. Estimates of total diversity based on one million sequenced T cells were regarded as lower bounds and as underestimates. Compared with the aged group, the long-lived group had more naive CD4+ T cells, fewer expanded clones and increased TCR diversity, suggesting age selection. Because donor CMV infection status was unknown, age-related changes in expanded clonotypes were potentially confounded. Observed TCR beta diversity per million T cells fell roughly linearly with age, and a significant reduction was already apparent by age roughly 40. Since profiling was done on bulk unsorted PBMCs, naive and antigen-experienced compartments could not be conclusively compared.

Library generation was performed with 5' RACE. The data were produced on an Illumina HiSeq 2500. A second roughly 7 to 12 cycle PCR used a sample-barcoded 5' primer and a J-beta primer mix. A template-switch 5' adaptor carrying 12 random nucleotides introduced a unique molecular identifier onto each TCR beta cDNA molecule. At least 2.5 million CDR3-containing paired-end reads were obtained from each sample. First-strand cDNA was synthesized from all RNA with the Mint cDNA synthesis kit, primed by a TRBC-specific oligonucleotide. After uracil-DNA glycosylase treatment, a first 18-cycle PCR used universal primers M1SS and BC2_uni_R on all cDNA. Processing in the source paper ran as follows. For normalization, 1 million high-quality reads, each with a distinct molecular identifier, were randomly selected from each sample. Reads sharing molecular identifiers were discarded rather than binned into consensus sequences. MiTCR, run with a Q25 quality threshold and the strictest error-elimination algorithm, handled CDR3 identification, clonotype clustering and error correction. A nonparametric unseen species model using Euler transformation provided a lower-bound estimate of total TCR beta diversity. The raw public reads went through TCRdb reprocessing: fastp at Q25, MiXCR clone calling, in-frame beta chains kept. Entries that share a CDR3 protein sequence are merged under the most common genes and DNA. TCRdb's processing, not the study's, gives the V and J calls here. In this sample the table shows just under 550,000 distinct CDR3 sequences, around 24% of which occur a single time. Approximately 10% of the sample is held by the ten biggest clonotypes.

CDR1 and CDR2, per the germline V gene, are SGHVS and FQNEAQ. Reading from cysteine to phenylalanine, the CDR3 counts 15 amino acids. Here the CDR3 DNA is all that survives: 45 bases in frame from base 1. V is pared back by 5 bases and J by 1 base, with 15 bases lying between the germline termini. This clonotype appeared a single time. This receptor's antigen is unknown. A much larger clone lies one base from this, so it may be a read error. Donors were a few dozen systemically healthy Caucasian individuals from Russia aged roughly 6 to 90 years. Each donor gave about 11 milliliters of peripheral blood, drawn into EDTA-treated Vacutainer tubes. Ficoll-Paque density-gradient centrifugation was used to isolate PBMCs, with at least 7 million per sample. Trizol reagent was used to extract total RNA from the PBMCs, yielding at least 6 micrograms per sample. For every donor, an aliquot of PBMCs went through flow cytometry to measure the percentages of naive CD45RAhigh/CD27high T cells.

Separately, the same data were catalogued under a study of T cells of mothers and their children. The second study's authors report: Nine systemically healthy Caucasian individuals, comprising three mothers and their six children, were included as donors. cDNA synthesis consumed the entire amount of extracted RNA, loaded at about 1.5 ug RNA in each 15 ul reaction. In the second PCR, the M1S primer added sample barcodes and 2-4 random nucleotides. More than 8 million TCR beta CDR3 reads were obtained from each mother, and some 3 million reads were obtained from each child. Thymic selection similarly shapes TCR recombination output in related and unrelated pairs, with minor effect from inherited differences. Normalized repertoire overlap was always found to be slightly, but never significantly, higher in related mother-child pairs than in unrelated mother-child pairs. Persistent microchimeric T cell clones were not detected, at a sensitivity of roughly 100 clones per million clonotypes. In the study, deep NGS was used to compare the TCR beta repertoires of mothers and children, and features distinguishing related mother-child pairs from unrelated individuals were sought. On average, the children were approximately 12 +/- 4 years old, while the mothers were about 38 +/- 4 years old. After adapters were ligated using NEBNext reagents, the libraries underwent 100+100 nt paired-end sequencing on an Illumina HiSeq 2000. Mother and child libraries were prepared a month apart and sequenced in separate runs to prevent cross-contamination. For each donor, somewhere between about 450,000 and 2,100,000 distinct TCR beta clonotypes were identified. Naive TCR beta clonotypes were estimated from low-frequency clonotypes matched to each donor's FACS-determined naive share, without sorting.

What was sequenced was blood. The sequence links TRBV7-8 to TRBJ2-7; the D gene cannot be resolved beyond TRBD1 or TRBD2, each matching 5 bases. The clonotype comes from a boy between 5 and 17 years old in good health. The DNA sequence is given as TGTGCCAGCAGCCTACCGAGGGGCAGATCCTACGAGCAGTACTTC. This translates into CASSLPRGRSYEQYF.